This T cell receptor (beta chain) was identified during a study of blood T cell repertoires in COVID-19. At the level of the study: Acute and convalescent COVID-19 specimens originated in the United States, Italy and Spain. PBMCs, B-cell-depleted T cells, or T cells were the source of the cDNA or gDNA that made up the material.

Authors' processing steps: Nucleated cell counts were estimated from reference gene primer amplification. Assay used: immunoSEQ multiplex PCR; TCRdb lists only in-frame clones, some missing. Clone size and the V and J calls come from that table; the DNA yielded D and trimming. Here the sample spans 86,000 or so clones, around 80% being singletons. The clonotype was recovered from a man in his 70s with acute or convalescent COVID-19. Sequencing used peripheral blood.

The CDR3 spells CASSLGGTGSDTQYF. The CDR3 DNA reads as TGTGCCAGCAGCTTGGGCGGAACAGGGTCCGATACGCAGTATTTT. This rearrangement joins TRBV5-6 to TRBJ2-3; TRBD1 might be the D (6 bases). The CDR3 is made up of 15 amino acids. CDR1 is SGHDT, CDR2 YYEEEE, per germline. V dropped 0 bases and J dropped 6 bases, with 14 bases sitting between them.